The 5 T cell receptor beta chains presented below share a single source sample, sequenced in a study of blood T cell repertoires in COVID-19 (TCRdb year 2020). Library preparation was by the immunoSEQ multiplex PCR assay. Sourced from immuneACCESS, this table was stored by TCRdb with only in-frame sequences that have V and J called. A share of the clones is absent; for the studies checked, an unresolved V gene accounts for under half, and the remainder has no known explanation. This sample comprises 130,000 to 150,000 clones, approximately 80% of them detected only once. 7.5% to 9.5% of the sample rests with the top ten. The sequencing input was peripheral blood. These receptors were collected from a human donor with acute or convalescent COVID-19. The donor label of this sample is uncertain.

The rearrangement uses TRBV30 and TRBJ1-2; 8 positions match TRBD1. The germline V gene encodes CDR1 GTSNPN and CDR2 SVGIG (reference sequence). The V and J ends lost 0 bases and 8 bases, in that order; junction bases with no gene match: 11. There are 15 residues in the CDR3. CDR3 protein: CAWSVLGSGGQGYTF. CDR3 nucleotide sequence: TGTGCCTGGAGTGTACTCGGGTCAGGGGGCCAAGGCTACACCTTC.

The chain employs TRBV7-2 and TRBJ2-3; 9 bases line up with TRBD2. Germline CDR1 reads SGHTA; CDR2 reads FQGNSA. This CDR3 is built from 17 residues. V was pared by 1 base and J by 2 bases, with 7 bases of the junction left unmatched. In DNA, the CDR3 is TGTGCCAGCAGCTTAGAAGTAGCGGGGGACAACACAGATACGCAGTATTTT. The encoded protein is CASSLEVAGDNTDTQYF.

The chain is built from TRBV7-9 and TRBJ2-1, with 11 bases fitting TRBD2. Germline V gene sequence: CDR1 SEHNR, CDR2 FQNEAQ (reference sequence). The junction had 7 bases not matched to a gene; V was cut back by 5 bases and J by 4 bases. The CDR3 spans 16 residues. The CDR3 spells CASSPPGTSGYNEQFF. CDR3 coding DNA: TGTGCCAGCAGCCCGCCAGGGACTAGCGGATACAATGAGCAGTTCTTC.

The rearrangement joins TRBV6-5 to TRBJ2-7; D not certain. CDR3 length equals 14 residues. V lost 2 bases and J lost 3, with 11 bases in between. Germline assignment: CDR1 MNHEY and CDR2 SVGAGI. CDR3 coding DNA: TGTGCCAGCAGTTACGGGCCAGCTCTCTACGAGCAGTACTTC. It is translated as CASSYGPALYEQYF.

The CDR3 sequence is CASSPMAPPGQDGDGYTF. CDR3 coding DNA: TGTGCCAGCTCACCAATGGCGCCCCCGGGACAGGATGGAGATGGCTACACCTTC. The gene calls are TRBV18 and TRBJ1-2, with 8 nucleotides matching TRBD1. Germline trimming cut 2 bases from V and 6 bases from J; bases unmatched to any gene: 17. Germline V lookup: CDR1 KGHSH, CDR2 LQKENI. This CDR3 is 18 amino acids long.